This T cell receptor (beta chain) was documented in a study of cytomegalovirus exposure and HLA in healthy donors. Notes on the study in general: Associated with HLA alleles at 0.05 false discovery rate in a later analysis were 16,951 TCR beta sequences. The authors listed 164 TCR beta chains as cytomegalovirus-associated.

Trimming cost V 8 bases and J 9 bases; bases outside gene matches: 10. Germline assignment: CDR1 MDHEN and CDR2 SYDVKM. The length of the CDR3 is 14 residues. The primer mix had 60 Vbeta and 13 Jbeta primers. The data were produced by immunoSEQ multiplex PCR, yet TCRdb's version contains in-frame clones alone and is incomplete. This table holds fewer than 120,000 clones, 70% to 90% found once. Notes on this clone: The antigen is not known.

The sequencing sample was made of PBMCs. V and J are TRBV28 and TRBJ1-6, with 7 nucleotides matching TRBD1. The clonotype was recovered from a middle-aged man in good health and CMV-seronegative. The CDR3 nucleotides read TGTGCCAGCGATGTTGGGACAGATCGTTCACCCCTCCACTTT. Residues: CASDVGTDRSPLHF. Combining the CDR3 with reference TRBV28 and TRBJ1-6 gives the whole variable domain DVKVTQSSRYLVKRTGEKVFLECVQDMDHENMFWYRQDPGLGLRLIYFSYDVKMKEKGDIPEGYSVSREKKERFSLILESASTNQTSMYLCASDVGTDRSPLHFGNGTRLTVT.